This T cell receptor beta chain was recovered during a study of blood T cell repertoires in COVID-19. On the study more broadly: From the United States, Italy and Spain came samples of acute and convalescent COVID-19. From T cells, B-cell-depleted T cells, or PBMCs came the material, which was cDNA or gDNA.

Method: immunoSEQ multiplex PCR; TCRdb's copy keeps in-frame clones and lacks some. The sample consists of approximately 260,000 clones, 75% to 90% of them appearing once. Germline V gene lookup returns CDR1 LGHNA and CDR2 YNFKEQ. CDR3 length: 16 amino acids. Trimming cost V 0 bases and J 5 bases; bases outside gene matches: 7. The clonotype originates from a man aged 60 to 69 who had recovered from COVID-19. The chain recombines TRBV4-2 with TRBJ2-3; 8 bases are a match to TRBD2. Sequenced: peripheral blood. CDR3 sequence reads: CASSQDPTSDGDTQYF. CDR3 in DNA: TGTGCCAGCAGCCAAGATCCGACTAGCGATGGAGATACGCAGTATTTT.